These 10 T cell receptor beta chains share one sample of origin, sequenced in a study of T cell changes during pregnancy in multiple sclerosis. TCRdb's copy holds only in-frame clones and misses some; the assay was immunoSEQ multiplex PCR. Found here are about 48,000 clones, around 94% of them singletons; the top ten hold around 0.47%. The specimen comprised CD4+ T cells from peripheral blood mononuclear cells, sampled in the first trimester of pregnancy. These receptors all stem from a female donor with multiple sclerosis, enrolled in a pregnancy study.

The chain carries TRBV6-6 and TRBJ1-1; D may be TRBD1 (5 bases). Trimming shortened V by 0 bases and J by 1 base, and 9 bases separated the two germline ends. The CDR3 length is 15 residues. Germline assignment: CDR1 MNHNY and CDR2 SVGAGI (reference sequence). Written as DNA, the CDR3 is TGTGCCAGCAGTTACTCGAGACAGCCGAACACTGAAGCTTTCTTT. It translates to CASSYSRQPNTEAFF.

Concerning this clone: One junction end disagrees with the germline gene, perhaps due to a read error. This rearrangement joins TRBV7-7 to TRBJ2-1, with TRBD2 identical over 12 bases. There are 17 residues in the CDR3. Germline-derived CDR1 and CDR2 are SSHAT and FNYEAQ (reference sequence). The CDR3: CASSPGLAGSSYNEQFF. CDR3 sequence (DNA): TGTGCTAGCAGCCCCGGACTAGCGGGGAGCTCCTACAATGAGCAGTTCTTC.

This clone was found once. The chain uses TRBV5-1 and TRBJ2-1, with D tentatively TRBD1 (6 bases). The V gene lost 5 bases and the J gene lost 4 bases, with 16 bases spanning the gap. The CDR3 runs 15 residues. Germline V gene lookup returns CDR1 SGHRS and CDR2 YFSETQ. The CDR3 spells CASRMIAGDYNEQFF. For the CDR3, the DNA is TGCGCCAGCAGGATGATCGCAGGGGATTACAATGAGCAGTTCTTC.

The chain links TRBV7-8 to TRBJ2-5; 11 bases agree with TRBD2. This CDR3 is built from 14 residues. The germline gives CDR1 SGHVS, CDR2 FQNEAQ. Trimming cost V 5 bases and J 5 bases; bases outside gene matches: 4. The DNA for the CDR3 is TGTGCCAGCAGCCCTAGCGGGGGGTTGGAGACCCAGTACTTC. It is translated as CASSPSGGLETQYF.

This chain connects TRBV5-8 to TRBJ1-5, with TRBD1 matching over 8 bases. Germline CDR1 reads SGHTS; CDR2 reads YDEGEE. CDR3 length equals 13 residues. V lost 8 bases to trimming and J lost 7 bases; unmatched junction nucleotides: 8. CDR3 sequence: CASTRGLLQPQHF. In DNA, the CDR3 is TGTGCCAGTACCAGGGGGCTACTGCAGCCCCAGCATTTT.

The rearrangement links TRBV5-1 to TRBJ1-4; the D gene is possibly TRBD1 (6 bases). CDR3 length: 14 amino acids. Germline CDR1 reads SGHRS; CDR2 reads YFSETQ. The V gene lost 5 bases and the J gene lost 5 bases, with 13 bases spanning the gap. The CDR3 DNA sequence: TGCGCCAGCAGGGGAGGGACAAGGAATGAAAAACTGTTTTTT. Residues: CASRGGTRNEKLFF.

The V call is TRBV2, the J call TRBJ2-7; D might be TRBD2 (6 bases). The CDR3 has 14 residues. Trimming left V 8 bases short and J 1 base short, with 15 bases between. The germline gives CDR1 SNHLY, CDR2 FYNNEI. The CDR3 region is CASSGRDFSYEQYF. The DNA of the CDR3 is TGTGCCAGCTCCGGCCGGGACTTTTCCTACGAGCAGTACTTC.

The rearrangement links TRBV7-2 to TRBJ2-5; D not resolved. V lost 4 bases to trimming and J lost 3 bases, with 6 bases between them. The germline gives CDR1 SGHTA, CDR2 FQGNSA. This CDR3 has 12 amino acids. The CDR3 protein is CASSSQKETQYF. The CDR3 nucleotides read TGTGCCAGCAGCTCTCAGAAAGAGACCCAGTACTTC. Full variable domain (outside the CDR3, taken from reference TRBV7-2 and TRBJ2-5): GAGVSQSPSNKVTEKGKDVELRCDPISGHTALYWYRQSLGQGLEFLIYFQGNSAPDKSGLPSDRFSAERTGGSVSTLTIQRTQQEDSAVYLCASSSQKETQYFGPGTRLLVL.

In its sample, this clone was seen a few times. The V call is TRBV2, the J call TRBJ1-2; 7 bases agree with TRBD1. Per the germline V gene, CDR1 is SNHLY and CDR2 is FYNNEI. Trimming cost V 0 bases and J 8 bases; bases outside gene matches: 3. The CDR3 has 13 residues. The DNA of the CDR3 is TGTGCCAGCAGTGAAGCGAGGGGGCAAGGCTACACCTTC. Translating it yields CASSEARGQGYTF.

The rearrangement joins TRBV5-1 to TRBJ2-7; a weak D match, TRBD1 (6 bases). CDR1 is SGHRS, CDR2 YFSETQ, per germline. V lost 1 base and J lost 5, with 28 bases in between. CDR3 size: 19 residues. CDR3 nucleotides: TGCGCCAGCAGCTTGCCTGGGGGCCCAGACCCGGTAGTGTCCCACGAGCAGTACTTC. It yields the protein CASSLPGGPDPVVSHEQYF.